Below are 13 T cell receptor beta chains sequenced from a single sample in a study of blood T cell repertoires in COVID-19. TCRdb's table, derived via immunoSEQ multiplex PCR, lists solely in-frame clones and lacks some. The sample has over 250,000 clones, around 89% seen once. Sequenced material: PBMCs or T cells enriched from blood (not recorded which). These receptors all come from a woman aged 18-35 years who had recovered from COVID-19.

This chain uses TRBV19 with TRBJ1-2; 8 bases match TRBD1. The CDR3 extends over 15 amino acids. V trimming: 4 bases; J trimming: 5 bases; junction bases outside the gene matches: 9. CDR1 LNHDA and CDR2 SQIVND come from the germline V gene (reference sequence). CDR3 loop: CASSNTQGAAYGYTF. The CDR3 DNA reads TGTGCCAGTAGTAACACGCAGGGGGCGGCGTATGGCTACACCTTC.

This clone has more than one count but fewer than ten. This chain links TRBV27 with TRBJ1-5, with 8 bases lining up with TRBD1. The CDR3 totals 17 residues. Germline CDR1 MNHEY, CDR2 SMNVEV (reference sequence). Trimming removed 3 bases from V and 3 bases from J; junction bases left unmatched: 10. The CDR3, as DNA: TGTGCCAGCAGTTTCGGAGGGGCACAGGGGGTCAATCAGCCCCAGCATTTT. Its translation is CASSFGGAQGVNQPQHF.

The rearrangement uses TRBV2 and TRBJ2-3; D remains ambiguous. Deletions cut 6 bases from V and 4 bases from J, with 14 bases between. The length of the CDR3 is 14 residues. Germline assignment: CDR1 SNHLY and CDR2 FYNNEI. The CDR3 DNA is TGTGCCAGCAGCGTTGAGCGCCCTCCAGATACGCAGTATTTT. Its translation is CASSVERPPDTQYF.

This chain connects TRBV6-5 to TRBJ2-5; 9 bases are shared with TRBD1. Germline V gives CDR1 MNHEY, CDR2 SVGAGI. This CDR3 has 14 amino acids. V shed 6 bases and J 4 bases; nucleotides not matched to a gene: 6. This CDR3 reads CASRPDRGGETQYF. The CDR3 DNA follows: TGTGCCAGCAGACCGGACAGGGGAGGAGAGACCCAGTACTTC.

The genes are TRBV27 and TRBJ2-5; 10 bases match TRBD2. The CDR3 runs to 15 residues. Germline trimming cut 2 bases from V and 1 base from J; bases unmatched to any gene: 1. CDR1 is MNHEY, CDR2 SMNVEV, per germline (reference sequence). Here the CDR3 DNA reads TGTGCCAGCAGTTTACTAGCGGGGGCCCAAGAGACCCAGTACTTC. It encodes CASSLLAGAQETQYF.

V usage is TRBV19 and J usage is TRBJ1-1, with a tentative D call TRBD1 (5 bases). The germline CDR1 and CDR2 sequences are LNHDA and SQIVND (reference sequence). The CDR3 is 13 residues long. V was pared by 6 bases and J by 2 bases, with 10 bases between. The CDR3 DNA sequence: TGTGCCAGTAGCCGCCAGGGAAACACTGAAGCTTTCTTT. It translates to CASSRQGNTEAFF.

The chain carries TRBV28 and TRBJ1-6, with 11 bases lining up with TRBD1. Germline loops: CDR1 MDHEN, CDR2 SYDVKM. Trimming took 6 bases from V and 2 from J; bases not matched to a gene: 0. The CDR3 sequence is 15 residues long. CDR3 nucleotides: TGTGCCAGCAGGGGACAGGGGGCCTATAATTCACCCCTCCACTTT. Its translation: CASRGQGAYNSPLHF.

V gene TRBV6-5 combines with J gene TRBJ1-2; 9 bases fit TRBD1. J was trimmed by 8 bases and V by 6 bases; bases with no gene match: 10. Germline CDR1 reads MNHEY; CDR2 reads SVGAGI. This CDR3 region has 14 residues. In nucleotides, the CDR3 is TGTGCCAGCAGGCCTAGGACAGGGGCGGGCGGCTACACCTTC. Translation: CASRPRTGAGGYTF.

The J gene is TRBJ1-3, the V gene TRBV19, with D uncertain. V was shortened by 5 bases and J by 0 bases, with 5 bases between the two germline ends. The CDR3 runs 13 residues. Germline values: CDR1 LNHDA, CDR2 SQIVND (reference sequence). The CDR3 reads CASSRVSGNTIYF. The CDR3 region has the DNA TGTGCCAGTAGTCGGGTCTCTGGAAACACCATATATTTT.

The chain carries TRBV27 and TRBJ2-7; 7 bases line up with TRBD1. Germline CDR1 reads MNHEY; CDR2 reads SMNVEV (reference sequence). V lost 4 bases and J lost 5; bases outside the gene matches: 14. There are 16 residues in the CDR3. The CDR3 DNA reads TGTGCCAGCAGTTCGAAATTGACAGGGACGGTCAACGAGCAGTACTTC. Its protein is CASSSKLTGTVNEQYF.

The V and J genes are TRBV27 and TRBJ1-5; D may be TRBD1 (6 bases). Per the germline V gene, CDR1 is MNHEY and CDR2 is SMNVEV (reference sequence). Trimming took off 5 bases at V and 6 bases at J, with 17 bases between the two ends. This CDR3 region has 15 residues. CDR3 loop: CASSLLGGTGQPQHF. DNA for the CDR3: TGTGCCAGCAGTCTCCTAGGGGGTACCGGTCAGCCCCAGCATTTT.

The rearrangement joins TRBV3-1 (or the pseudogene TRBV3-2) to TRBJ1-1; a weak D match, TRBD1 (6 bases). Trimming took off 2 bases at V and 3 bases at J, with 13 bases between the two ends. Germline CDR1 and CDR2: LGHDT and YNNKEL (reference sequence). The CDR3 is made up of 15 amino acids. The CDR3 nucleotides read TGTGCCAGCAGCCAACTACAGGGTGGGGACACTGAAGCTTTCTTT. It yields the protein CASSQLQGGDTEAFF.

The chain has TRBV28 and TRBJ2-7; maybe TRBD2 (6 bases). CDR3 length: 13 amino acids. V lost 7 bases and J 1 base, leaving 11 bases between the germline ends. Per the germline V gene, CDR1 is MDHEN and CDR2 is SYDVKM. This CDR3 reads CASKSGLSYEQYF. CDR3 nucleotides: TGTGCCAGCAAGTCGGGACTGTCCTACGAGCAGTACTTC.